One sample yielded the 5 T cell receptor beta chains listed below, sequenced in a study of CD8 T cells in Susac syndrome. Random hexamers primed reverse transcription of about 0.45 to 1 ug RNA. TCRdb analysed the immunoSEQ multiplex PCR reads with MiXCR anew, one entry per CDR3 protein. In the table there are about 400,000 distinct CDR3 sequences, around 83% of which are singletons. Sequencing was carried out using CD8+ T cells from PBMCs. The receptors derive from a human donor with multiple sclerosis.

The chain carries TRBV11-2 and TRBJ1-1; D possibly corresponds to TRBD1 (5 bases). CDR1 is SGHAT, CDR2 FQNNGV, per germline. The CDR3 loop spans 20 amino acids. Trimming cost V 1 base and J 6 bases, with 30 bases left between them. CDR3 sequence (DNA): TGTGCCAGCAGCTTAGTCGACCCAAACGTGCCTGGGGGTCGCCACCCTGAAGCTTTCTTT. Amino acid sequence: CASSLVDPNVPGGRHPEAFF.

The genes are TRBV24-1 and TRBJ2-2; 9 nucleotides match TRBD2. The CDR3 consists of 15 residues. V dropped 9 bases and J dropped 3; count of bases not matched to a gene: 7. The germline CDR1 and CDR2 sequences are KGHDR and SFDVKD. The DNA of the CDR3 is TGTGCCACCTCGGCGGGAGGGAAAGACACCGGGGAGCTGTTTTTT. Its protein product is CATSAGGKDTGELFF.

The chain joins TRBV10-3 to TRBJ1-4; a weak D match, TRBD1 (6 bases). The ends were cut back, 0 bases at V and 3 bases at J, with 8 bases in the middle. The CDR3 runs to 15 residues. The V gene's germline CDR1 is ENHRY and CDR2 SYGVKD. This CDR3 reads CAISESGASNEKLFF. The CDR3 DNA sequence: TGTGCCATCAGTGAGTCGGGGGCATCTAATGAAAAACTGTTTTTT.

The chain employs TRBV6-5 and TRBJ2-3; weak D call: TRBD2 (6 bases). Germline lookup yields CDR1 MNHEY and CDR2 SVGAGI. V lost 4 bases and J lost 6, with 20 bases in between. The CDR3 has 16 residues. The CDR3 here is CASSSGLSGVGDTQYF. In nucleotides, the CDR3 is TGTGCCAGCAGTTCAGGACTATCCGGGGTTGGGGATACGCAGTATTTT.

This chain joins TRBV27 and TRBJ2-1, with 9 nucleotides matching TRBD1. The germline CDR1 and CDR2 sequences are MNHEY and SMNVEV (reference sequence). V dropped 3 bases and J dropped 1; count of bases not matched to a gene: 10. The CDR3 extends over 18 amino acids. The CDR3 DNA is TGTGCCAGCAGTTTCCATCGGACAGGGGAGATTTCCTACAATGAGCAGTTCTTC. Translating it yields CASSFHRTGEISYNEQFF.